One sample yielded the 8 T cell receptor beta chains listed below, sequenced in a study of control samples from healthy donors and cancer patients. TCRdb's copy holds only in-frame clones and misses some; the assay was immunoSEQ multiplex PCR. The sample includes about 61,000 clones, around 89% seen only once; the top ten take less than 7%. The specimen was PBMCs. These receptors all stem from a man between 60 and 70 years old with colorectal cancer.

The chain employs TRBV7-9 and TRBJ2-1, with 10 bases lining up with TRBD1. Germline trimming cut 5 bases from V and 4 bases from J; bases unmatched to any gene: 5. Germline values: CDR1 SEHNR, CDR2 FQNEAQ (reference sequence). The CDR3 has 15 amino acids. CDR3: CASSVGQGEYNEQFF. The CDR3, as DNA: TGTGCCAGCAGCGTAGGACAGGGGGAGTACAATGAGCAGTTCTTC.

V usage is TRBV27 and J usage is TRBJ2-1; D gene uncertain. V lost 5 bases and J 6 bases, leaving 20 bases between the germline ends. The germline CDR1 and CDR2 sequences are MNHEY and SMNVEV (reference sequence). The CDR3 loop spans 16 amino acids. The CDR3 nucleotides read TGTGCCAGCAGTGTACAGCTGTCGGGCACCCCCAATGAGCAGTTCTTC. Protein product: CASSVQLSGTPNEQFF.

The CDR3 nucleotides are TGTGCCAGCAGCTTAGCCGGGACAGGGATTTTGGGCACTGAAGCTTTCTTT. Translation: CASSLAGTGILGTEAFF. This chain uses TRBV7-2 with TRBJ1-1; 9 bases fit TRBD1. V lost 0 bases, J lost 4 bases, and 9 bases stayed unmatched. The CDR3 length is 17 residues. Germline lookup yields CDR1 SGHTA and CDR2 FQGNSA.

This clone was recorded only once. The chain combines TRBV30 with TRBJ1-2; D possibly corresponds to TRBD1 (5 bases). CDR1 GTSNPN and CDR2 SVGIG come from the germline V gene (reference sequence). V was clipped by 2 bases and J by 6 bases, with 19 bases between them. The CDR3 runs to 15 residues. The CDR3 sequence is CAWSQWLLRGHGYTF. CDR3 coding DNA: TGTGCCTGGAGTCAGTGGTTGCTAAGGGGTCATGGCTACACCTTC.

The chain recombines TRBV6-5 with TRBJ2-5; 10 bases map to TRBD2. The CDR3 contains 15 residues. The germline V gene encodes CDR1 MNHEY and CDR2 SVGAGI. The V and J ends lost 6 bases and 4 bases, in that order; junction bases with no gene match: 8. The DNA for the CDR3 is TGTGCCAGCAGCCGTCTAGCGGGGGTGGGAGAGACCCAGTACTTC. Translated: CASSRLAGVGETQYF.

This rearrangement joins TRBV9 to TRBJ1-2, with TRBD1 as a possible D gene (5 bases). The germline gives CDR1 SGDLS, CDR2 YYNGEE. The V gene lost 5 bases and the J gene lost 4 bases, with 12 bases spanning the gap. The length of the CDR3 is 13 residues. Written as DNA, the CDR3 is TGTGCCAGCAGTCCACGGGGGTTCTATGGCTACACCTTC. It encodes CASSPRGFYGYTF.

The gene calls are TRBV25-1 and TRBJ1-1; D is perhaps TRBD1 (5 bases). V lost 2 bases and J lost 3, with 10 bases in between. Germline V lookup: CDR1 MGHDK, CDR2 SYGVNS. This CDR3 comprises 14 residues. CDR3: CASSEVGDHTEAFF. In DNA, the CDR3 is TGTGCCAGCAGTGAAGTAGGGGATCACACTGAAGCTTTCTTT.

The chain links TRBV12-3 or TRBV12-4 to TRBJ1-3; D possibly corresponds to TRBD1 (6 bases). The CDR3 totals 12 residues. V was pared by 4 bases and J by 7 bases, with 8 bases between. CDR3 DNA: TGTGCCAGCAGTTACGACAGGAACACCATATATTTT. Translated: CASSYDRNTIYF.